Listed below are T cell receptor beta chains from one sample, sequenced in a study of T cells after yellow fever vaccination. TCRdb fed the 5' RACE reads into MiXCR, producing one record per CDR3 protein. The table has approximately 510,000 distinct CDR3 sequences, 21% seen once. Sequenced material: PBMCs, taken more than 20 days after the first yellow fever vaccination. The receptor set was obtained from a man aged 18-30 years who received the YFV17D yellow fever vaccine. CDR3s include the opening cysteine and the closing phenylalanine or tryptophan.

j_gene: TRBJ2-3
v_gene: TRBV6-1
CDR3aa: CASSGYQGSTDTQYF

j_gene: TRBJ2-3
v_gene: TRBV5-1
CDR3aa: CASGNVEDGGLTDTQYF

j_gene: TRBJ1-2
v_gene: TRBV10-3
CDR3aa: CAISESGAGGAFGYTF

j_gene: TRBJ1-3
v_gene: TRBV6-1
CDR3aa: CAIMGEYSGNTIYF

j_gene: TRBJ1-2
v_gene: TRBV6-5
CDR3aa: CASSLQINYGYTF

j_gene: TRBJ2-2
v_gene: TRBV6-2/TRBV6-3
CDR3aa: CASRGSNPIPPGELFF

j_gene: TRBJ2-5
v_gene: TRBV4-3
CDR3aa: CASSQERGGEETQYF

j_gene: TRBJ2-5
v_gene: TRBV3-1
CDR3aa: CASTPGKRGYETQYF

j_gene: TRBJ1-3
v_gene: TRBV5-4
CDR3aa: CASGSMGNTIYF

j_gene: TRBJ2-3
v_gene: TRBV7-9
CDR3aa: CASSVLKTGGTTDTQYF

j_gene: TRBJ1-4
v_gene: TRBV7-2
CDR3aa: CASSLYVATNEKLFF

j_gene: TRBJ2-1
v_gene: TRBV7-9
CDR3aa: CASSSLTGGEQFF

j_gene: TRBJ2-7
v_gene: TRBV7-9
CDR3aa: CASSSSPGHLSYEQYF

j_gene: TRBJ2-5
v_gene: TRBV12-3/TRBV12-4
CDR3aa: CASSLNGGGQETQYF

j_gene: TRBJ1-1
v_gene: TRBV15
CDR3aa: CATSRGLREAFF

j_gene: TRBJ2-7
v_gene: TRBV10-3
CDR3aa: CASTIGHRDSSYEQYF

j_gene: TRBJ1-3
v_gene: TRBV3-1
CDR3aa: CASSQAWDSSGNTIYF

j_gene: TRBJ1-5
v_gene: TRBV7-9
CDR3aa: CASSLTGGDQPQHF

j_gene: TRBJ2-1
v_gene: TRBV6-2/TRBV6-3
CDR3aa: CASSSQGENEQFF

j_gene: TRBJ2-3
v_gene: TRBV7-6
CDR3aa: CASSSNGALGTDTQYF

j_gene: TRBJ2-4
v_gene: TRBV6-5
CDR3aa: CASRGTGVIQYF

j_gene: TRBJ2-6
v_gene: TRBV10-3
CDR3aa: CAISEPRAFSGEPSGANVLTF

j_gene: TRBJ2-1
v_gene: TRBV15
CDR3aa: CATGTSGGLGQFF

j_gene: TRBJ2-5
v_gene: TRBV6-5
CDR3aa: CASSVLIGEETQYF

j_gene: TRBJ2-3
v_gene: TRBV6-2/TRBV6-3
CDR3aa: CASSTDPGTGSITDTQYF

j_gene: TRBJ2-5
v_gene: TRBV7-2
CDR3aa: CASSFQASQETQYF

j_gene: TRBJ2-5
v_gene: TRBV20-1
CDR3aa: CSARGWVGPRETQYF

j_gene: TRBJ1-1
v_gene: TRBV29-1
CDR3aa: CSGLTGGYEAFF

j_gene: TRBJ2-5
v_gene: TRBV18
CDR3aa: CASSEPGVETQYF

j_gene: TRBJ1-2
v_gene: TRBV29-1
CDR3aa: CSANVEGADYGYTF